This record concerns one T cell receptor (beta chain) sequence. The data were taken from a study of T-cell memory formation after mild COVID-19. TCRdb reprocessed the 5' RACE reads via MiXCR and lists one record per CDR3 protein. The sample shows about 310,000 distinct CDR3 sequences, 15% to 20% of them seen only once. This CDR3 has 15 residues. The V and J ends lost 2 bases and 12 bases respectively, with 20 bases between them. The germline gives CDR1 SGHVS, CDR2 FQNEAQ. The TCR originated in a man aged 18 to 30 who had mild COVID-19 (a few samples of this study predate the infection). Cell type and time point are not known. The sequenced sample consisted of PBMCs or a T cell subset sorted from them (not recorded which). The rearrangement links TRBV7-8 to TRBJ2-1; D could derive from TRBD1 or TRBD2 (6 bases each). The CDR3 region has the DNA TGTGCCAGCAGCTTATCGGCAGGGGAGGTTAAGGGGCAGTTCTTC. Residues: CASSLSAGEVKGQFF.